The next 16 T cell receptor beta chains were all read from a single sample in a study of CD8+ T cells in alopecia areata. Investigators isolated RNA and reverse transcribed it into cDNA to act as the sequencing template. Sequencing was performed with immunoSEQ multiplex PCR; in TCRdb, only in-frame clones are kept and a portion is missing. The sample lists hundreds of thousands of clones; under 70% were seen once. Treatment given: oral pan-JAK inhibitor, 5-10 mg twice daily. This material consisted of CD4+ T cells sorted from blood, taken at week 44, from a patient treated with tofacitinib. These receptors were obtained from a human donor with alopecia areata.

This chain connects TRBV7-2 to TRBJ2-7; 11 positions agree with TRBD1. The germline CDR1 and CDR2 sequences are SGHTA and FQGNSA. This CDR3 comprises 15 residues. J gave up 3 bases and V 6 bases, and 7 bases lay outside the gene matches. The CDR3 loop is CASRLPGQGDYEQYF. The CDR3 DNA reads as TGTGCCAGCAGACTCCCGGGACAGGGGGACTACGAGCAGTACTTC. The full variable domain, with the rest looked up from reference TRBV7-2 and TRBJ2-7, is GAGVSQSPSNKVTEKGKDVELRCDPISGHTALYWYRQSLGQGLEFLIYFQGNSAPDKSGLPSDRFSAERTGGSVSTLTIQRTQQEDSAVYLCASRLPGQGDYEQYFGPGTRLTVT.

The chain is built from TRBV18 and TRBJ2-7, with 8 bases matching TRBD1. Losses at the gene ends were 3 bases for V and 4 bases for J; bases not matched to a gene: 5. Germline V gene lookup returns CDR1 KGHSH and CDR2 LQKENI. This CDR3 has 14 residues. This chain's CDR3 is CASSPETGAYEQYF. The CDR3 bases are TGTGCCAGCTCACCGGAGACAGGGGCTTACGAGCAGTACTTC.

The chain is built from TRBV10-3 and TRBJ1-4; possible D gene TRBD1, 6 bases. Looked up from germline, CDR1 is ENHRY and CDR2 is SYGVKD. This CDR3 has 13 residues. V lost 8 bases and J lost 7, with 14 bases in between. The CDR3 sequence is CAIRPGALEKLFF. The CDR3 DNA follows: TGTGCCATCCGTCCGGGGGCGCTTGAAAAACTGTTTTTT.

This clone was seen a few times. The V and J genes are TRBV29-1 and TRBJ2-5; 8 bases are shared with TRBD1. Germline V gene data show CDR1 as SQVTM and CDR2 as ANQGSEA. CDR3 length: 14 residues. The junction had 4 bases not matched to a gene; V was cut back by 4 bases and J by 0 bases. CDR3 residues: CSVGTGGYQETQYF. The CDR3 nucleotides are TGCAGCGTTGGAACAGGGGGGTACCAAGAGACCCAGTACTTC.

This clone was counted once. The rearrangement uses TRBV5-8 and TRBJ1-2; 7 bases agree with TRBD1. The J segment lost 0 bases and the V segment lost 3 bases, leaving 8 bases of the junction unmatched. CDR3 length: 16 residues. In germline, CDR1 is SGHTS, CDR2 YDEGEE. CDR3 region: CASSSARGITNYGYTF. The DNA of the CDR3 is TGTGCCAGCAGCTCGGCCAGGGGGATAACTAACTATGGCTACACCTTC.

The J gene is TRBJ2-4, the V gene TRBV9; D is tentatively TRBD1 or TRBD2 (6 bases each). Germline CDR1 and CDR2: SGDLS and YYNGEE. V shed 3 bases and J shed 0 bases, with 13 bases lying between them. This CDR3 comprises 16 residues. The CDR3 loop reads CASSGGTLQAKNIQYF. DNA for the CDR3: TGTGCCAGCAGCGGCGGGACACTCCAAGCCAAAAACATTCAGTACTTC.

The chain is built from TRBV14 and TRBJ1-2; TRBD1 is a possible D gene (6 bases). This CDR3 comprises 15 residues. V dropped 4 bases and J dropped 4 bases, with 16 bases sitting between them. Looked up from germline, CDR1 is SGHDN and CDR2 is FVKESK. CDR3 sequence: CASSPFGSGAYGYTF. The CDR3, as DNA: TGTGCCAGCAGCCCCTTCGGGTCGGGGGCCTATGGCTACACCTTC. The variable domain in full, completed from reference TRBV14 and TRBJ1-2, reads EAGVTQFPSHSVIEKGQTVTLRCDPISGHDNLYWYRRVMGKEIKFLLHFVKESKQDESGMPNNRFLAERTGGTYSTLKVQPAELEDSGVYFCASSPFGSGAYGYTFGSGTRLTVV.

This clone appeared a single time. The genes are TRBV7-3 and TRBJ1-1; 7 bases fit TRBD1. With V trimmed by 2 bases and J by 0 bases, 6 bases remained unmatched. Germline V gene lookup returns CDR1 SGHTA and CDR2 FQGTGA. The CDR3 sequence is 16 residues long. The chain's CDR3 is CASSLLGGRVNTEAFF. In DNA, the CDR3 is TGTGCCAGCAGCTTATTAGGGGGCAGAGTGAACACTGAAGCTTTCTTT.

V usage is TRBV29-1 and J usage is TRBJ1-4, with D unclear. CDR1 is SQVTM and CDR2 is ANQGSEA in the germline V gene. The CDR3 length is 15 residues. Trimming stripped 7 bases from V and 2 bases from J, with 17 bases between. The CDR3 sequence is CSAHVGILTNEKLFF. The CDR3 bases are TGCAGCGCCCATGTAGGGATTTTGACTAATGAAAAACTGTTTTTT. The whole variable domain, remainder taken from reference TRBV29-1 and TRBJ1-4, is SAVISQKPSRDICQRGTSLTIQCQVDSQVTMMFWYRQQPGQSLTLIATANQGSEATYESGFVIDKFPISRPNLTFSTLTVSNMSPEDSSIYLCSAHVGILTNEKLFFGSGTQLSVL.

This clone was seen a single time. Germline and junction disagree at one end, which may indicate a read error. The CDR3 loop is CAISPTNTGELFF. CDR3 bases: TGTGCCATCAGTCCGACGAACACCGGGGAGCTGTTTTTT. V usage is TRBV6-5 and J usage is TRBJ2-2; D remains unclear. In germline, CDR1 is MNHEY, CDR2 SVGAGI. The CDR3 has 13 amino acids.

V gene TRBV29-1 combines with J gene TRBJ2-1, with TRBD2 matching 11 bases. V shed 1 base, J shed 10 bases, and the junction held 3 bases outside the gene matches. Germline V gives CDR1 SQVTM, CDR2 ANQGSEA. The CDR3 spans 13 residues. The CDR3 region has the DNA TGCAGCGTTGAAGGACTAGCGGGACCCGAGCAGTTCTTC. Translating gives CSVEGLAGPEQFF.

The chain links TRBV7-9 to TRBJ2-3; possible D gene TRBD1, 5 bases. Germline V gene sequence: CDR1 SEHNR, CDR2 FQNEAQ (reference sequence). The CDR3 runs to 15 residues. Trimming removed 5 bases from V and 1 base from J, with 13 bases in between. The CDR3 region has the DNA TGTGCCAGCAGCCCTCAGGGATTGGGCACAGATACGCAGTATTTT. Translated, it gives CASSPQGLGTDTQYF.

The CDR3 is CASTVSGELFF. The CDR3, as DNA: TGTGCCAGCACCGTTTCCGGGGAGCTGTTTTTT. The chain joins TRBV2 to TRBJ2-2; D is unclear. The CDR3 has 11 amino acids. The ends were cut back, 7 bases at V and 6 bases at J, with 6 bases in the middle. CDR1 is SNHLY and CDR2 is FYNNEI in the germline V gene. Full variable domain (missing parts from reference TRBV2 and TRBJ2-2): EPEVTQTPSHQVTQMGQEVILRCVPISNHLYFYWYRQILGQKVEFLVSFYNNEISEKSEIFDDQFSVERPDGSNFTLKIRSTKLEDSAMYFCASTVSGELFFGEGSRLTVL.

Here the CDR3 DNA reads TGTGCCAGCAGTGGCCTGACAGGGAATTCCTACGAGCAGTACTTC. Translated, it gives CASSGLTGNSYEQYF. The chain is built from TRBV25-1 and TRBJ2-7; TRBD1 matches at 7 bases. Germline V lookup: CDR1 MGHDK, CDR2 SYGVNS. With V trimmed by 4 bases and J by 1 base, 7 bases remained unmatched. The length of the CDR3 is 15 residues.

This chain joins TRBV29-1 and TRBJ1-1; D gene unclear. The CDR3 covers 11 residues. V was shortened by 4 bases and J by 3 bases, with 6 bases between the two germline ends. Germline values: CDR1 SQVTM, CDR2 ANQGSEA. The CDR3 region is CSVAGDTEAFF. CDR3 coding DNA: TGCAGCGTTGCCGGGGACACTGAAGCTTTCTTT.

J is TRBJ2-2 and V is TRBV29-1, with 8 positions matching TRBD1. V lost 5 bases, J lost 7 bases, and 12 bases stayed unmatched. This CDR3 spans 15 amino acids. Germline CDR1 and CDR2: SQVTM and ANQGSEA. CDR3 sequence (DNA): TGCAGCGTTAGGACTACCGGGACAGGAGGCGGGGAGCTGTTTTTT. It specifies CSVRTTGTGGGELFF.